These 27 T cell receptor beta chains were all obtained from the same sample, sequenced in a study of blood T cell repertoires in COVID-19 (dated by TCRdb to 2018 to 2020). Library preparation used the immunoSEQ multiplex PCR assay. The table comes from immuneACCESS by way of TCRdb, which keeps in-frame sequences with V and J called. Part of the clones is missing from these tables; in studies checked, under half for an unresolved V gene and the rest for unknown reasons. For this sample there are roughly 250,000 clones; over 80% appear just once. Clones ranked in the top ten supply 2.5% to 3.5% of the sample. The sample was PBMCs or T cells enriched from blood (not recorded which). Receptors were obtained from a woman aged 40 to 49 who had been exposed to COVID-19.

The J gene is TRBJ2-1, the V gene TRBV7-9, with TRBD2 identical over 10 bases. Germline CDR1 and CDR2: SEHNR and FQNEAQ (reference sequence). The CDR3 runs to 15 residues. Trimming cost V 5 bases and J 4 bases; bases outside gene matches: 5. The CDR3 bases are TGTGCCAGCAGCGATAGCGGGAGGAGGTACAATGAGCAGTTCTTC. Protein product: CASSDSGRRYNEQFF.

This sequence joins TRBV5-6 and TRBJ1-2; D is ambiguous. The germline CDR1 and CDR2 sequences are SGHDT and YYEEEE. The length of the CDR3 is 14 residues. V was trimmed by 4 bases and J by 3 bases, leaving 13 bases between them. Here the CDR3 reads CASSLKTGDYGYTF. In DNA, the CDR3 is TGTGCCAGCAGCCTAAAAACGGGAGACTATGGCTACACCTTC.

This sequence joins TRBV11-3 and TRBJ2-1; no clear D gene. Germline V gene data show CDR1 as SGHNT and CDR2 as YENEEA. The V end was cut by 5 bases, the J end by 5 bases, with 10 bases between. The CDR3 has 13 amino acids. Written as DNA, the CDR3 is TGTGCCAGCAGCACAGACCGTAACAATGAGCAGTTCTTC. Its translation is CASSTDRNNEQFF.

The chain couples TRBV5-1 to TRBJ2-1; 9 bases match TRBD2. CDR3 length: 15 residues. V lost 1 base to trimming and J lost 4 bases; unmatched junction nucleotides: 3. Germline values: CDR1 SGHRS, CDR2 YFSETQ. For the CDR3, the DNA is TGCGCCAGCAGCTTGTCGGCGGGGGGGTACAATGAGCAGTTCTTC. Amino acids: CASSLSAGGYNEQFF.

The chain has TRBV7-9 and TRBJ1-2; possible D gene TRBD1, 5 bases. Trimming pared 5 bases from V and 6 bases from J, leaving 13 bases between. This CDR3 contains 13 residues. The V gene's germline CDR1 is SEHNR and CDR2 FQNEAQ (reference sequence). CDR3 in DNA: TGTGCCAGCAGCGCCGAAGGAGGGGATGGCTACACCTTC. Translation: CASSAEGGDGYTF. The variable domain in full, with the rest retrieved from reference TRBV7-9 and TRBJ1-2, is DTGVSQNPRHKITKRGQNVTFRCDPISEHNRLYWYRQTLGQGPEFLTYFQNEAQLEKSRLLSDRFSAERPKGSFSTLEIQRTEQGDSAMYLCASSAEGGDGYTFGSGTRLTVV.

In this sample, this clone turned up once. The chain combines TRBV19 with TRBJ1-2; TRBD1 matches 9 bases. Germline CDR1 reads LNHDA; CDR2 reads SQIVND (reference sequence). The CDR3 has 14 amino acids. Trimming at V came to 8 bases and at J to 4 bases, leaving 8 bases not matched to a gene. In nucleotides, the CDR3 is TGTGCCAGTGCCCGGGGACAGGGCTCCTATGGCTACACCTTC. This gives the protein CASARGQGSYGYTF.

V is TRBV12-3 or TRBV12-4 and J is TRBJ2-2; unclear D gene. V lost 6 bases and J 4 bases, leaving 9 bases between the germline ends. The CDR3 spans 13 residues. CDR3 protein: CASSRHSTGELFF. CDR3 coding DNA: TGTGCCAGCAGCCGTCATAGCACCGGGGAGCTGTTTTTT.

J is TRBJ1-1 and V is TRBV10-3; 11 nucleotides match TRBD1. This CDR3 contains 15 residues. CDR1 is ENHRY and CDR2 is SYGVKD in the germline V gene. V lost 4 bases, J lost 3 bases, and 4 bases stayed unmatched. The CDR3 spells CAISAGQGVDTEAFF. The CDR3 bases are TGTGCCATCAGTGCGGGACAGGGGGTCGACACTGAAGCTTTCTTT.

V is TRBV19 and J is TRBJ1-5, with D tentatively TRBD1 (6 bases). The germline gives CDR1 LNHDA, CDR2 SQIVND (reference sequence). Trimming removed 5 bases from V and 7 bases from J, with 18 bases in between. CDR3 size: 15 residues. CDR3 in DNA: TGTGCCAGTAGTCTCTTTACAGGGCCAGGACAGCCCCAGCATTTT. Translation: CASSLFTGPGQPQHF.

The chain has TRBV4-2 and TRBJ2-3; D is perhaps TRBD1 (5 bases). Germline lookup yields CDR1 LGHNA and CDR2 YNFKEQ. Trimming removed 0 bases at V and 3 bases at J, with 7 bases between. This CDR3 has 14 amino acids. The DNA of the CDR3 is TGTGCCAGCAGCCAAGATTCAGGGACAGATACGCAGTATTTT. Translation: CASSQDSGTDTQYF.

CDR3 amino acids: CASSHEVPDLNQYF. The CDR3 region has the DNA TGCGCCAGCAGTCATGAGGTCCCCGACTTGAATCAGTACTTC. The rearrangement links TRBV4-3 to TRBJ2-4; D is uncertain. This CDR3 spans 14 amino acids. The germline V and J ends were trimmed by 6 bases and 12 bases, with 21 bases remaining between them. Germline V gene lookup returns CDR1 LGHNA and CDR2 YSLEER.

The chain carries TRBV7-9 and TRBJ2-7; no clear D gene. The V gene lost 4 bases and the J gene lost 4 bases, with 8 bases spanning the gap. The CDR3 consists of 12 residues. Germline CDR1 reads SEHNR; CDR2 reads FQNEAQ (reference sequence). The CDR3 reads CASSSTGYEQYV. For the CDR3, the DNA is TGTGCCAGCAGCTCGACCGGGTACGAGCAGTACGTC.

For this clone: A read error may account for a junction end that differs from germline. The chain links TRBV5-1 to TRBJ1-1; TRBD1 might be the D (5 bases). Germline values: CDR1 SGHRS, CDR2 YFSETQ. The CDR3 covers 15 residues. The CDR3 DNA reads TGTGCCAGCAGCTTAGGAGTCAGGGAGAACACTGAAGCTTTCTTT. This gives the protein CASSLGVRENTEAFF.

With respect to this clone: Sequence at one end of the junction differs from germline and may be a read error. J is TRBJ1-5 and V is TRBV15; D gene ambiguous. Germline lookup yields CDR1 LNHNV and CDR2 YYDKDF (reference sequence). There are 16 residues in the CDR3. DNA for the CDR3: TGTGCCACCAGCAGAGATCGTACGGCAGGCAACCAGCCCCAGCATTTT. It encodes CATSRDRTAGNQPQHF.

The chain uses TRBV7-8 and TRBJ2-3; 12 bases agree with TRBD2. The CDR3 spans 17 residues. J gave up 5 bases and V 5 bases, and 11 bases lay outside the gene matches. Germline-derived CDR1 and CDR2 are SGHVS and FQNEAQ. CDR3 sequence: CASSPGLAGRWKDTQYF. The CDR3 DNA reads as TGTGCCAGCAGCCCCGGACTAGCGGGGCGTTGGAAAGATACGCAGTATTTT.

A remark on this clone: Its ends do not fully match the called genes, so a read error is possible. This rearrangement joins TRBV5-1 to TRBJ1-3; TRBD1 matches 7 bases. There are 15 residues in the CDR3. In germline, CDR1 is SGHRS, CDR2 YFSETQ. DNA of the CDR3: TGTGCCAGCAGCTTGGATACAGGGGATGGAAACACCATATATTTT. Its protein product is CASSLDTGDGNTIYF.

The V call is TRBV3-1 (or the pseudogene TRBV3-2), the J call TRBJ2-1; 11 nucleotides agree with TRBD2. Germline lookup yields CDR1 LGHDT and CDR2 YNNKEL (reference sequence). V gave up 3 bases and J gave up 7 bases; unmatched junction bases: 8. This CDR3 contains 16 residues. This chain's CDR3 is CASSQIGTSGRNEQFF. CDR3 sequence (DNA): TGTGCCAGCAGCCAGATAGGGACTAGCGGTAGGAATGAGCAGTTCTTC.

The chain couples TRBV7-9 to TRBJ2-7; D gene uncertain. The CDR3 has 12 amino acids. V was pared by 3 bases and J by 5 bases, with 8 bases between. Germline-derived CDR1 and CDR2 are SEHNR and FQNEAQ (reference sequence). This CDR3 is CASSFELDEQYF. In DNA, the CDR3 is TGTGCCAGCAGCTTTGAGCTGGACGAGCAGTACTTC.

The chain couples TRBV14 to TRBJ2-1, with 7 bases lining up with TRBD2. Germline V CDR1 and CDR2: SGHDN, FVKESK. CDR3 length equals 16 residues. The V segment lost 0 bases and the J segment 5 bases; nucleotides outside the gene matches: 7. CDR3 DNA sequence: TGTGCCAGCAGCCAAGATTGGGGGGGAGAGGACAATGAGCAGTTCTTC. Translated, it gives CASSQDWGGEDNEQFF.

The chain recombines TRBV10-3 with TRBJ2-7; D not certain. CDR1 ENHRY and CDR2 SYGVKD come from the germline V gene. The V gene lost 3 bases and the J gene lost 3 bases, with 12 bases spanning the gap. This CDR3 contains 14 residues. The CDR3 loop is CAISDGLGDYEQYF. The CDR3 region has the DNA TGTGCCATCAGTGACGGCCTTGGAGACTACGAGCAGTACTTC.

The chain recombines TRBV5-6 with TRBJ2-4, with 11 positions matching TRBD2. This CDR3 contains 18 residues. CDR1 and CDR2 from the germline V gene are SGHDT and YYEEEE. J lost 6 bases, V lost 0 bases, and 11 bases had no gene match. The CDR3 sequence is CASSLGVTSGSRVNIQYF. The CDR3 DNA reads as TGTGCCAGCAGCTTGGGGGTTACTAGCGGGAGTAGGGTAAACATTCAGTACTTC.

The rearrangement links TRBV4-3 to TRBJ1-2; 9 bases line up with TRBD1. The junction had 13 bases not matched to a gene; V was cut back by 0 bases and J by 5 bases. The CDR3 has 18 amino acids. The germline V gene has CDR1 LGHNA and CDR2 YSLEER. The CDR3 DNA sequence: TGCGCCAGCAGCCAAGAGCAGTACAGGTTGGGGACAGGGTATGGCTACACCTTC. Its translation is CASSQEQYRLGTGYGYTF.

The V and J genes are TRBV7-8 and TRBJ1-1, with no clear D. Germline V lookup: CDR1 SGHVS, CDR2 FQNEAQ. The CDR3 consists of 13 residues. V was cut by 0 bases and J by 7 bases, with 9 bases left in between. CDR3 DNA sequence: TGTGCCAGCAGCTTAGCAGGAGAGTATGAAGCTTTCTTT. Amino acids: CASSLAGEYEAFF.

The chain couples TRBV5-6 to TRBJ2-5, with a weak D call TRBD1 (5 bases). Germline CDR1 reads SGHDT; CDR2 reads YYEEEE. Trimming shortened V by 2 bases and J by 2 bases, and 10 bases separated the two germline ends. The CDR3 is 14 residues long. In DNA form, the CDR3 reads TGTGCCAGCAGCTTCAGGGCCCTACAAGAGACCCAGTACTTC. This translates into CASSFRALQETQYF.

This clone was found once. The chain links TRBV2 to TRBJ1-1, with D possibly being TRBD1 (6 bases). The CDR3 length is 15 residues. V lost 1 base and J 1 base, leaving 10 bases between the germline ends. Germline loops: CDR1 SNHLY, CDR2 FYNNEI. This chain's CDR3 is CASSEDGRGNTEAFF. For the CDR3, the DNA is TGTGCCAGCAGTGAAGATGGCAGGGGGAACACTGAAGCTTTCTTT.

The chain couples TRBV6-2 or TRBV6-3 to TRBJ1-5, with D perhaps matching TRBD1 (6 bases). The CDR3 covers 18 residues. V gave up 0 bases and J gave up 0 bases, with 15 bases separating them. CDR1 MNHEY and CDR2 SVGEGT come from the germline V gene. Written as DNA, the CDR3 is TGTGCCAGCAGTTACTCGCCCAGGGGAATATATAGCAATCAGCCCCAGCATTTT. Encoded protein: CASSYSPRGIYSNQPQHF.

This clone was counted once. The chain has TRBV9 and TRBJ2-3; 8 bases are shared with TRBD2. Trimming took 1 base from V and 0 from J; bases not matched to a gene: 7. Germline CDR1 is SGDLS and CDR2 is YYNGEE. The CDR3 spans 17 residues. CDR3 amino acids: CASSVLSGTRSTDTQYF. The CDR3 nucleotides read TGTGCCAGCAGCGTATTATCCGGGACTAGAAGCACAGATACGCAGTATTTT.